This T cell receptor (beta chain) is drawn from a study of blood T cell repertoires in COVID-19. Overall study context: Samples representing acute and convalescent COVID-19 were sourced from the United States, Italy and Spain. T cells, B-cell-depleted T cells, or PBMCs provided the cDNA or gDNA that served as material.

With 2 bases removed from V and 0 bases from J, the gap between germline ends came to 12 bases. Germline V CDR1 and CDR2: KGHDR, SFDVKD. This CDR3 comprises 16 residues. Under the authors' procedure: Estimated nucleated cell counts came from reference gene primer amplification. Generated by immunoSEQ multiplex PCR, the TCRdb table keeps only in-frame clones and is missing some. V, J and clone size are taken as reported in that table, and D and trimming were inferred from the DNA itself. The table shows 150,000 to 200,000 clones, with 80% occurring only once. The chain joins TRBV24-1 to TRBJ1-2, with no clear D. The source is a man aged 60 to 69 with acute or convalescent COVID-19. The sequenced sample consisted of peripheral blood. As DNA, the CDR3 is TGTGCCACCAGTGATTCGCGGCAGCTTTCTAACTATGGCTACACCTTC. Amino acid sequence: CATSDSRQLSNYGYTF.